Each of the 26 T cell receptor beta chains below was sequenced from the same sample in a study of blood T cell repertoires in COVID-19. The table came from immunoSEQ multiplex PCR; TCRdb's copy has only in-frame clones and leaves some out. The sample contains tens of thousands of clones, around 81% of which appear only once. Source material: peripheral blood. These receptors were taken from a man between 65 and 79 years old with acute or convalescent COVID-19.

This clone appeared once. V is TRBV10-3 and J is TRBJ2-7; tentative D call: TRBD1 (5 bases). The CDR3 contains 17 residues. Trimming cost V 0 bases and J 0 bases, with 15 bases left between them. In germline, CDR1 is ENHRY, CDR2 SYGVKD. CDR3 DNA: TGTGCCATCAGTGAGTCGACACATACAGGTAGCTCCTACGAGCAGTACTTC. Its protein product is CAISESTHTGSSYEQYF.

The chain carries TRBV29-1 and TRBJ1-4; tentatively, D is TRBD1 (5 bases). Per the germline V gene, CDR1 is SQVTM and CDR2 is ANQGSEA. V shed 6 bases and J shed 8 bases, with 22 bases lying between them. This CDR3 contains 15 residues. The CDR3 reads CSVIMPGLSQEKLFF. The CDR3 DNA follows: TGCAGCGTCATAATGCCGGGACTCAGCCAGGAAAAACTGTTTTTT. Together with reference TRBV29-1 and TRBJ1-4, the CDR3 gives the full variable domain: SAVISQKPSRDICQRGTSLTIQCQVDSQVTMMFWYRQQPGQSLTLIATANQGSEATYESGFVIDKFPISRPNLTFSTLTVSNMSPEDSSIYLCSVIMPGLSQEKLFFGSGTQLSVL.

The J gene is TRBJ1-5, the V gene TRBV19, with D hard to call. The CDR3 length is 15 residues. CDR1 and CDR2 from the germline V gene are LNHDA and SQIVND (reference sequence). V gave up 2 bases and J gave up 0 bases, with 8 bases separating them. CDR3 sequence (DNA): TGTGCCAGTAGTATAACAGCCTTTAGCAATCAGCCCCAGCATTTT. Translated: CASSITAFSNQPQHF.

The chain combines TRBV5-4 with TRBJ2-3; D remains ambiguous. Per germline, CDR1 SGHNT and CDR2 YYREEE (reference sequence). The CDR3 length is 14 residues. V was shortened by 0 bases and J by 2 bases, with 7 bases between the two germline ends. CDR3 loop: CASSLGASTDTQYF. The CDR3 DNA reads as TGTGCCAGCAGCTTGGGAGCGTCCACAGATACGCAGTATTTT.

The chain joins TRBV5-1 to TRBJ1-2; D is possibly TRBD1 (6 bases). Germline-derived CDR1 and CDR2 are SGHRS and YFSETQ. The CDR3 covers 13 residues. V was pared by 1 base and J by 2 bases, with 6 bases between. The CDR3 protein is CASSLQGNYGYTF. Written as DNA, the CDR3 is TGCGCCAGCAGCTTGCAGGGGAACTATGGCTACACCTTC. The full variable domain, its missing parts supplied by reference TRBV5-1 and TRBJ1-2, is KAGVTQTPRYLIKTRGQQVTLSCSPISGHRSVSWYQQTPGQGLQFLFEYFSETQRNKGNFPGRFSGRQFSNSRSEMNVSTLELGDSALYLCASSLQGNYGYTFGSGTRLTVV.

The chain links TRBV6-2 or TRBV6-3 to TRBJ2-1, with 8 bases identical to TRBD2. The germline CDR1 and CDR2 sequences are MNHEY and SVGEGT. CDR3 length: 17 residues. Germline trimming cut 0 bases from V and 3 bases from J; bases unmatched to any gene: 7. The CDR3, as DNA: TGTGCCAGCAGTTACTCGAGCGGGGGTGACTACTACAATGAGCAGTTCTTC. This codes for CASSYSSGGDYYNEQFF.

The V call is TRBV5-1, the J call TRBJ2-5; 10 nucleotides agree with TRBD1. Per germline, CDR1 SGHRS and CDR2 YFSETQ. CDR3 length: 15 amino acids. J gave up 5 bases and V 3 bases, and 7 bases lay outside the gene matches. CDR3 loop: CASSSGGTGEETQYF. The CDR3 DNA reads as TGCGCCAGCAGCTCAGGCGGGACAGGGGAGGAGACCCAGTACTTC. The variable domain in full, completed from reference TRBV5-1 and TRBJ2-5, reads KAGVTQTPRYLIKTRGQQVTLSCSPISGHRSVSWYQQTPGQGLQFLFEYFSETQRNKGNFPGRFSGRQFSNSRSEMNVSTLELGDSALYLCASSSGGTGEETQYFGPGTRLLVL.

V usage is TRBV7-9 and J usage is TRBJ1-1; D is unresolved. Germline V gene sequence: CDR1 SEHNR, CDR2 FQNEAQ (reference sequence). Trimming pared 1 base from V and 8 bases from J, leaving 8 bases between. This CDR3 contains 12 residues. The DNA of the CDR3 is TGTGCCAGCAGCTTAGGACAAGCCGAAGCTTTCTTT. Protein: CASSLGQAEAFF.

The rearrangement uses TRBV2 and TRBJ1-6, with TRBD1 identical over 8 bases. This CDR3 is built from 16 residues. Per germline, CDR1 SNHLY and CDR2 FYNNEI. V lost 4 bases and J lost 6; bases outside the gene matches: 8. The CDR3 is CASSVQGARGNSPLHF. The CDR3 DNA reads TGTGCCAGCAGTGTCCAGGGGGCAAGGGGTAATTCACCCCTCCACTTT.

The rearrangement uses TRBV21-1 and TRBJ1-1; TRBD1, as called in the table, went unchecked against the DNA. TRBV21-1 is a pseudogene. This CDR3 spans 17 amino acids. The CDR3 region is CASSKPRRGQGGTEAFF. The CDR3 nucleotides read TGTGCCAGCAGCAAACCTCGCCGCGGACAGGGCGGAACTGAAGCTTTCTTT.

The genes are TRBV10-3 and TRBJ2-3; TRBD2 matches at 9 bases. Germline CDR1 ENHRY, CDR2 SYGVKD. V shed 7 bases, J shed 1 base, and the junction held 3 bases outside the gene matches. The CDR3 runs 14 residues. CDR3 sequence (DNA): TGTGCCATCAAGCGGGGGGCCGGCACAGATACGCAGTATTTT. This encodes CAIKRGAGTDTQYF.

The genes are TRBV6-5 and TRBJ2-7, with TRBD1 matching 9 bases. J lost 4 bases, V lost 2 bases, and 6 bases had no gene match. The germline CDR1 and CDR2 sequences are MNHEY and SVGAGI. The CDR3 has 15 residues. The CDR3 nucleotides are TGTGCCAGCAGTTACCTTGACGACAGGGGGTACGAGCAGTACTTC. Encoded protein: CASSYLDDRGYEQYF.

The genes are TRBV5-6 and TRBJ2-3; a weak D match, TRBD1 (5 bases). V shed 0 bases and J shed 3 bases, with 11 bases lying between them. The CDR3 runs 15 residues. CDR1 and CDR2 from the germline V gene are SGHDT and YYEEEE. CDR3 bases: TGTGCCAGCAGCTTGGTATTAGGACAAACAGATACGCAGTATTTT. Its translation: CASSLVLGQTDTQYF.

The CDR3 sequence: CASSLDVRVDEKLFF. Here the CDR3 DNA reads TGCGCCAGCAGCTTGGACGTCAGGGTGGATGAAAAACTGTTTTTT. The V call is TRBV5-1, the J call TRBJ1-4, with a weak D call TRBD1 (5 bases). Per germline, CDR1 SGHRS and CDR2 YFSETQ. The CDR3 sequence is 15 residues long. Trimming took off 0 bases at V and 6 bases at J, with 12 bases between the two ends.

The V call is TRBV15, the J call TRBJ2-1; 8 positions agree with TRBD1. This CDR3 region has 14 residues. Germline V lookup: CDR1 LNHNV, CDR2 YYDKDF (reference sequence). After removal of 5 bases from V and 7 bases from J, the junction contained 7 bases not matched to a gene. This CDR3 is CATSPRRQGNEQFF. The CDR3 DNA reads TGTGCCACCAGCCCTCGTAGACAGGGGAATGAGCAGTTCTTC.

J is TRBJ2-5 and V is TRBV15; 10 bases are shared with TRBD1. Trimming took 1 base from V and 3 from J; bases not matched to a gene: 11. From germline, CDR1 is LNHNV and CDR2 YYDKDF (reference sequence). The CDR3 loop spans 18 amino acids. This CDR3 reads CATSRGRGTGVVEETQYF. As DNA, the CDR3 is TGTGCCACCAGCAGAGGGCGGGGGACAGGGGTGGTGGAAGAGACCCAGTACTTC.

The chain employs TRBV5-1 and TRBJ2-3; 9 positions match TRBD2. V lost 4 bases to trimming and J lost 4 bases; unmatched junction nucleotides: 4. Germline V gives CDR1 SGHRS, CDR2 YFSETQ. The CDR3 length is 14 residues. Written as DNA, the CDR3 is TGCGCCAGCAGCCCTAGCGGGGTACCAGATACGCAGTATTTT. Amino acids: CASSPSGVPDTQYF.

This clone appeared a single time. The chain employs TRBV19 and TRBJ2-4; possibly TRBD2 for D (7 bases). CDR3 length: 17 amino acids. Germline CDR1 is LNHDA and CDR2 is SQIVND (reference sequence). The V gene lost 2 bases and the J gene lost 9 bases, with 23 bases spanning the gap. The CDR3 reads CASSIKTWGGSQTIQYF. As DNA, the CDR3 is TGTGCCAGTAGTATAAAAACGTGGGGGGGCTCCCAGACCATTCAGTACTTC. Supplemented by reference TRBV19 and TRBJ2-4, the full variable domain reads DGGITQSPKYLFRKEGQNVTLSCEQNLNHDAMYWYRQDPGQGLRLIYYSQIVNDFQKGDIAEGYSVSREKKESFPLTVTSAQKNPTAFYLCASSIKTWGGSQTIQYFGAGTRLSVL.

This rearrangement joins TRBV19 to TRBJ2-2; D remains unclear. In germline, CDR1 is LNHDA, CDR2 SQIVND (reference sequence). The CDR3 length is 15 residues. V lost 3 bases to trimming and J lost 6 bases, with 14 bases between them. The CDR3 sequence is CASSMLAGDPGELFF. The CDR3 bases are TGTGCCAGTAGTATGTTGGCAGGCGACCCCGGGGAGCTGTTTTTT.

The gene calls are TRBV6-5 and TRBJ2-7; TRBD2 is a possible D gene (6 bases). The CDR3 covers 12 residues. Trimming removed 7 bases from V and 0 bases from J, with 7 bases in between. Germline CDR1 reads MNHEY; CDR2 reads SVGAGI. CDR3 DNA: TGTGCCAGCACGGGGGACTCCTACGAGCAGTACTTC. Its protein is CASTGDSYEQYF.

This chain uses TRBV6-5 with TRBJ2-1; TRBD1 aligns across 7 bases. Trimming took 0 bases from V and 2 from J; bases not matched to a gene: 1. The CDR3 is 15 amino acids. CDR1 MNHEY and CDR2 SVGAGI come from the germline V gene. The CDR3 DNA sequence: TGTGCCAGCAGTTACTCTGGACAGGCCTACAATGAGCAGTTCTTC. Translated: CASSYSGQAYNEQFF.

CDR3 region: CSASQGGISYGYTF. Here the CDR3 DNA reads TGCAGTGCTAGTCAGGGAGGGATTTCCTATGGCTACACCTTC. V and J are TRBV20-1 and TRBJ1-2, with a possible D match to TRBD1 (5 bases). This CDR3 contains 14 residues. The germline CDR1 and CDR2 sequences are DFQATT and SNEGSKA (reference sequence). Between the trimmed V and J ends, which lost 3 bases and 4 bases, there was a span of 15 bases.

This clone was seen repeatedly, ten times or more. This sequence joins TRBV18 and TRBJ2-7; 9 bases fit TRBD1. V shed 6 bases and J 0 bases; nucleotides not matched to a gene: 6. Germline values: CDR1 KGHSH, CDR2 LQKENI. The CDR3 length is 15 residues. CDR3 sequence: CASSRDRESSYEQYF. The CDR3 DNA sequence: TGTGCCAGCTCCCGGGACAGGGAGAGCTCCTACGAGCAGTACTTC.

In this sample, this clone turned up a few times. The CDR3 is CASSPNRGKETQYF. In nucleotides, the CDR3 is TGTGCCAGTAGCCCCAACCGGGGAAAAGAGACCCAGTACTTC. V gene TRBV19 combines with J gene TRBJ2-5; perhaps TRBD2 as D (5 bases). V shed 6 bases and J shed 3 bases, with 14 bases lying between them. Germline CDR1 LNHDA, CDR2 SQIVND (reference sequence). CDR3 length: 14 residues.

In DNA form, the CDR3 reads TGTGCCAGCTCACCGAGCTCGGACAGGGGAACCTACGAGCAGTACTTC. Amino acid sequence: CASSPSSDRGTYEQYF. The rearrangement links TRBV18 to TRBJ2-7; 9 bases fit TRBD1. Trimming cost V 3 bases and J 2 bases; bases outside gene matches: 8. Germline V gene sequence: CDR1 KGHSH, CDR2 LQKENI. CDR3 length: 16 residues. The full variable domain, completed using reference TRBV18 and TRBJ2-7, is NAGVMQNPRHLVRRRGQEARLRCSPMKGHSHVYWYRQLPEEGLKFMVYLQKENIIDESGMPKERFSAEFPKEGPSILRIQQVVRGDSAAYFCASSPSSDRGTYEQYFGPGTRLTVT.

V usage is TRBV5-1 and J usage is TRBJ2-1, with D maybe TRBD2 (5 bases). Looked up from germline, CDR1 is SGHRS and CDR2 is YFSETQ. CDR3 length: 16 residues. Trimming took 0 bases from V and 12 from J, leaving 22 bases between them. The CDR3 coding sequence is TGCGCCAGCAGCTTGGTTGAGGGCAAGGGTGGCGGCGGGCAGTTCTTC. Translating gives CASSLVEGKGGGGQFF.